This entry concerns a single TCR beta chain. Its antigen is still unknown. Trimming cost V 7 bases and J 2 bases, with 15 bases left between them. The CDR3 is made up of 15 amino acids. Germline V gene data show CDR1 as ENHRY and CDR2 as SYGVKD. The sample comes from a study of post-analysis software for immune sequencing data. Findings and limits, study-wide: Controls had lower frequencies than patients of about 5 TRBV segments, which included TRBV5-6, TRBV5-1 and TRBV20-1. Those with multiple sclerosis, the patient group, showed significantly lower normalized Chao1 diversity than controls.

Prepared TCR beta cDNA libraries contained unique molecular identifiers. A single record per CDR3 protein comes from TCRdb applying MiXCR to the PCR reads. The data show 800,000 to 950,000 distinct CDR3 sequences, approximately 57% seen once. Sequenced input: blood. The sequence was collected from a girl between 5 and 17 years old with multiple sclerosis. The J gene is TRBJ2-1, the V gene TRBV10-3, with unresolved D. The DNA of the CDR3 is TGTGCCATCACCGAAGGTACCCTTCCCTACAATGAGCAGTTCTTC. Residues: CAITEGTLPYNEQFF.